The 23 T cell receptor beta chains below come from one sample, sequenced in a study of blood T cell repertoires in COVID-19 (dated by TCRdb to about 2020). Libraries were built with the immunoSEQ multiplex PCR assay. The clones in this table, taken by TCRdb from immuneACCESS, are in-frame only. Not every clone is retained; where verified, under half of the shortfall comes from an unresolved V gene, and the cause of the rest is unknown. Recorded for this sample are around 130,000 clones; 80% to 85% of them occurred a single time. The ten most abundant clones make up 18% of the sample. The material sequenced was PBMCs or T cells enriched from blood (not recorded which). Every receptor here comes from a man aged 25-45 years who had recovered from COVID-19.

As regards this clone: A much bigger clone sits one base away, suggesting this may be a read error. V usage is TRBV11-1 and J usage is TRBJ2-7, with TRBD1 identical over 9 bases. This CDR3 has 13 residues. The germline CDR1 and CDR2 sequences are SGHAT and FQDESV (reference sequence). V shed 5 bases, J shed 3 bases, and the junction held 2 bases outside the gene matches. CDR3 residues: CASSPGQGYEQYF. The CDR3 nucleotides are TGTGCCAGCAGCCCGGGACAGGGCTACGAGCAGTACTTC.

CDR3 loop: CASSDHEGQSYNEQFF. The CDR3 region has the DNA TGCGCCAGCAGTGACCACGAGGGCCAGAGCTACAATGAGCAGTTCTTC. The rearrangement joins TRBV10-1 to TRBJ2-1; TRBD2 might be the D (5 bases). V was clipped by 3 bases and J by 3 bases, with 15 bases between them. The CDR3 extends over 16 amino acids. Germline V gene data show CDR1 as WNHNN and CDR2 as SYGVQD (reference sequence).

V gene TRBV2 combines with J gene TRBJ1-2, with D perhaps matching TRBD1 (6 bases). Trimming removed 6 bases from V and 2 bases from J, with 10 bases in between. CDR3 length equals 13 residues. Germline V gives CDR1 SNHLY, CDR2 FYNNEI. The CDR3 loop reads CASSQGQNYGYTF. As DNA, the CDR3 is TGTGCCAGCAGCCAAGGACAGAACTATGGCTACACCTTC.

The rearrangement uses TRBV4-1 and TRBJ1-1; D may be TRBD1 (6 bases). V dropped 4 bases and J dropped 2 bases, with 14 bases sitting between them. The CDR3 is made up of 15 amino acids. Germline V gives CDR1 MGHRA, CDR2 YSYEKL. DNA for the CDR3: TGCGCCAGCAGCCTACCGGGACATCTAAACACTGAAGCTTTCTTT. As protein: CASSLPGHLNTEAFF.

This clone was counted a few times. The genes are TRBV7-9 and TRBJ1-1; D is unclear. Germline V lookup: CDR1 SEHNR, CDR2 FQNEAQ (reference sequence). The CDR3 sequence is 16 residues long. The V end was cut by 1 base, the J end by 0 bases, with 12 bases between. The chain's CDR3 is CASSLVFSPLNTEAFF. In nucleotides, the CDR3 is TGTGCCAGCAGCTTAGTTTTTAGCCCTCTGAACACTGAAGCTTTCTTT.

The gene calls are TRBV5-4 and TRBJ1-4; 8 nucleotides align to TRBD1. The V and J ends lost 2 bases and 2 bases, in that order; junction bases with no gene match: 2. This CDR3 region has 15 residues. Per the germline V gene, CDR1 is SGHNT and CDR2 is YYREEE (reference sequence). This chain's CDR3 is CASSFQGATNEKLFF. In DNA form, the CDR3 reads TGTGCCAGCAGCTTCCAGGGGGCTACTAATGAAAAACTGTTTTTT. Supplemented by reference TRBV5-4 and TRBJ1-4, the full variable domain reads ETGVTQSPTHLIKTRGQQVTLRCSSQSGHNTVSWYQQALGQGPQFIFQYYREEENGRGNFPPRFSGLQFPNYSSELNVNALELDDSALYLCASSFQGATNEKLFFGSGTQLSVL.

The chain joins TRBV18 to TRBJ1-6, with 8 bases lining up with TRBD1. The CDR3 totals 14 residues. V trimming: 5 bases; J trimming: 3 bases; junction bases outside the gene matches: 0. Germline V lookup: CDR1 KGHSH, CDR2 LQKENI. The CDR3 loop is CASSGQGYNSPLHF. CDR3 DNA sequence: TGTGCCAGCTCAGGACAGGGCTATAATTCACCCCTCCACTTT.

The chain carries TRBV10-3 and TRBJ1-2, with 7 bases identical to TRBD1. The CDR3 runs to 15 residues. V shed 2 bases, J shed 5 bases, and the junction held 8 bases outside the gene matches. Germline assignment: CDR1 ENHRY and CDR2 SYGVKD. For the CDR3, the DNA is TGTGCCATCAGTGAGCCGGGACAGAAACTATATGGCTACACCTTC. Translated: CAISEPGQKLYGYTF.

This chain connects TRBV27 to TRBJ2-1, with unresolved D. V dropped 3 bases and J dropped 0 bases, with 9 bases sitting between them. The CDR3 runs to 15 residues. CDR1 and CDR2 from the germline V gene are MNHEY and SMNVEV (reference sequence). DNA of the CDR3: TGTGCCAGCAGTTTTGACTCCAGCTCCTACAATGAGCAGTTCTTC. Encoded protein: CASSFDSSSYNEQFF.

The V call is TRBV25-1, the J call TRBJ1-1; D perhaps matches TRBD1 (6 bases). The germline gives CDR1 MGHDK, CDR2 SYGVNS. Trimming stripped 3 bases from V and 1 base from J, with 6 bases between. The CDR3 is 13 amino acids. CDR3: CASSEDRNTEAFF. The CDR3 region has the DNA TGTGCCAGCAGTGAGGACAGGAACACTGAAGCTTTCTTT.

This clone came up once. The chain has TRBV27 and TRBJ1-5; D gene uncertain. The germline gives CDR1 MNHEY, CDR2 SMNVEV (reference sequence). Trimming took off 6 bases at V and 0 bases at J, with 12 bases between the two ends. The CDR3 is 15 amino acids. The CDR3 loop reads CASSPYATSNQPQHF. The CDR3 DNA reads TGTGCCAGCAGCCCCTATGCCACTAGCAATCAGCCCCAGCATTTT.

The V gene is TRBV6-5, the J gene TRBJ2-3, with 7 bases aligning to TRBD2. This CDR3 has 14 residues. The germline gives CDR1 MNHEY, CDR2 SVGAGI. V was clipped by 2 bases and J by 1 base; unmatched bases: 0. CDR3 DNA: TGTGCCAGCAGTTACGCGGGGGGCACAGATACGCAGTATTTT. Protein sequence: CASSYAGGTDTQYF.

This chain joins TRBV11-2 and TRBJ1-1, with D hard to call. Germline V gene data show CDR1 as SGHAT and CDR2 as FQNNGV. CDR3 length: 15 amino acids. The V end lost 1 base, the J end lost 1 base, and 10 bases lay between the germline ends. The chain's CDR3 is CASSLARIENTEAFF. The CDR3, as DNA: TGTGCCAGCAGCTTAGCCAGAATCGAGAACACTGAAGCTTTCTTT.

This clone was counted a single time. As DNA, the CDR3 is TGTGCCACCAGCAGAGGGAGGGTAGCGGGAGGTAACAATGAGCAGTTCTTC. Translating gives CATSRGRVAGGNNEQFF. The chain has TRBV15 and TRBJ2-1; 10 bases match TRBD2. J lost 5 bases, V lost 1 base, and 8 bases had no gene match. CDR1 LNHNV and CDR2 YYDKDF come from the germline V gene (reference sequence). The CDR3 loop spans 17 amino acids. Supplemented by reference TRBV15 and TRBJ2-1, the full variable domain reads DAMVIQNPRYQVTQFGKPVTLSCSQTLNHNVMYWYQQKSSQAPKLLFHYYDKDFNNEADTPDNFQSRRPNTSFCFLDIRSPGLGDTAMYLCATSRGRVAGGNNEQFFGPGTRLTVL.

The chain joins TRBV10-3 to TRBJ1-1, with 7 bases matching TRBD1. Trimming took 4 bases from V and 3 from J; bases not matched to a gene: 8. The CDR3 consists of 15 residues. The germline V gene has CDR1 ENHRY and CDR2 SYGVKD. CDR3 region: CAISGRQGDYTEAFF. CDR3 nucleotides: TGTGCCATCAGTGGTCGACAGGGAGATTACACTGAAGCTTTCTTT.

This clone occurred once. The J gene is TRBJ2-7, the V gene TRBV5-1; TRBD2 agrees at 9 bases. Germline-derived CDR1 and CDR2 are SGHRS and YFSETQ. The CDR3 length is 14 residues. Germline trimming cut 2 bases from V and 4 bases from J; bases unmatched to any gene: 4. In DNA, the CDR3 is TGCGCCAGCAGCTTAGAGCGGGAGGATTACGAGCAGTACTTC. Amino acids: CASSLEREDYEQYF.

The CDR3 DNA follows: TGTGCCAGCAGCGGCTTAGTGAACACTGAAGCTTTCTTT. It translates to CASSGLVNTEAFF. The rearrangement links TRBV9 to TRBJ1-1; D remains unclear. Looked up from germline, CDR1 is SGDLS and CDR2 is YYNGEE. Between the trimmed V and J ends, which lost 3 bases and 0 bases, there was a span of 6 bases. This CDR3 has 13 residues.

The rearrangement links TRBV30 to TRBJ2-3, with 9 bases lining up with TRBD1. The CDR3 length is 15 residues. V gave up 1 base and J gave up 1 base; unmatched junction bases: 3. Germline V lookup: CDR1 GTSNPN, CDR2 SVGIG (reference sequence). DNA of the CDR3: TGTGCCTGGAGTGCCGGGGACAGGGGCACAGATACGCAGTATTTT. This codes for CAWSAGDRGTDTQYF.

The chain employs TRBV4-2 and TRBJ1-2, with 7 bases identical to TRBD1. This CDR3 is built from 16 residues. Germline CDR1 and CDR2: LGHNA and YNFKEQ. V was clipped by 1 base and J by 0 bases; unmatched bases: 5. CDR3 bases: TGTGCCAGCAGCCAAGGTTCGACAGGGTCTAACTATGGCTACACCTTC. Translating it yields CASSQGSTGSNYGYTF.

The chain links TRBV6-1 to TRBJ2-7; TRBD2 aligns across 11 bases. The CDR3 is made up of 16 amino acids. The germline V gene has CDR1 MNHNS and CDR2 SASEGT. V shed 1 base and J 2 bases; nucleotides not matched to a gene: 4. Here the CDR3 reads CASSEEGLADPYEQYF. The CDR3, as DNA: TGTGCCAGCAGTGAAGAGGGACTAGCGGATCCCTACGAGCAGTACTTC.

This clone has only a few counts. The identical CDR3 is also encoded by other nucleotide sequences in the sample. The CDR3 DNA reads TGCGCCAGCAGCTTGGGAGGGGGTAATCAGCCCCAGCATTTT. This sequence encodes CASSLGGGNQPQHF. The V and J genes are TRBV5-1 and TRBJ1-5; D is possibly TRBD1 (6 bases). V lost 0 bases to trimming and J lost 4 bases, with 8 bases between them. CDR3 length: 14 amino acids. The germline gives CDR1 SGHRS, CDR2 YFSETQ. The full variable domain, in which reference TRBV5-1 and TRBJ1-5 provide the parts outside the CDR3, is KAGVTQTPRYLIKTRGQQVTLSCSPISGHRSVSWYQQTPGQGLQFLFEYFSETQRNKGNFPGRFSGRQFSNSRSEMNVSTLELGDSALYLCASSLGGGNQPQHFGDGTRLSIL.

The CDR3: CASSPRLMAGELFF. The CDR3 coding sequence is TGTGCCAGCAGCCCCCGGTTGATGGCCGGGGAGCTGTTTTTT. This rearrangement joins TRBV9 to TRBJ2-2; D unclear. The CDR3 runs 14 residues. V lost 4 bases and J lost 6, with 13 bases in between. Germline assignment: CDR1 SGDLS and CDR2 YYNGEE.

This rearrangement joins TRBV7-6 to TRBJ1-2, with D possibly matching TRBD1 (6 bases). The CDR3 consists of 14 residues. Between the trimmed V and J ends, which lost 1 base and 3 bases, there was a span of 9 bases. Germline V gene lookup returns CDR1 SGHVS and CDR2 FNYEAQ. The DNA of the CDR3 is TGTGCCAGCAGCTTAGGAGGGGGAGACTATGGCTACACCTTC. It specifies CASSLGGGDYGYTF.